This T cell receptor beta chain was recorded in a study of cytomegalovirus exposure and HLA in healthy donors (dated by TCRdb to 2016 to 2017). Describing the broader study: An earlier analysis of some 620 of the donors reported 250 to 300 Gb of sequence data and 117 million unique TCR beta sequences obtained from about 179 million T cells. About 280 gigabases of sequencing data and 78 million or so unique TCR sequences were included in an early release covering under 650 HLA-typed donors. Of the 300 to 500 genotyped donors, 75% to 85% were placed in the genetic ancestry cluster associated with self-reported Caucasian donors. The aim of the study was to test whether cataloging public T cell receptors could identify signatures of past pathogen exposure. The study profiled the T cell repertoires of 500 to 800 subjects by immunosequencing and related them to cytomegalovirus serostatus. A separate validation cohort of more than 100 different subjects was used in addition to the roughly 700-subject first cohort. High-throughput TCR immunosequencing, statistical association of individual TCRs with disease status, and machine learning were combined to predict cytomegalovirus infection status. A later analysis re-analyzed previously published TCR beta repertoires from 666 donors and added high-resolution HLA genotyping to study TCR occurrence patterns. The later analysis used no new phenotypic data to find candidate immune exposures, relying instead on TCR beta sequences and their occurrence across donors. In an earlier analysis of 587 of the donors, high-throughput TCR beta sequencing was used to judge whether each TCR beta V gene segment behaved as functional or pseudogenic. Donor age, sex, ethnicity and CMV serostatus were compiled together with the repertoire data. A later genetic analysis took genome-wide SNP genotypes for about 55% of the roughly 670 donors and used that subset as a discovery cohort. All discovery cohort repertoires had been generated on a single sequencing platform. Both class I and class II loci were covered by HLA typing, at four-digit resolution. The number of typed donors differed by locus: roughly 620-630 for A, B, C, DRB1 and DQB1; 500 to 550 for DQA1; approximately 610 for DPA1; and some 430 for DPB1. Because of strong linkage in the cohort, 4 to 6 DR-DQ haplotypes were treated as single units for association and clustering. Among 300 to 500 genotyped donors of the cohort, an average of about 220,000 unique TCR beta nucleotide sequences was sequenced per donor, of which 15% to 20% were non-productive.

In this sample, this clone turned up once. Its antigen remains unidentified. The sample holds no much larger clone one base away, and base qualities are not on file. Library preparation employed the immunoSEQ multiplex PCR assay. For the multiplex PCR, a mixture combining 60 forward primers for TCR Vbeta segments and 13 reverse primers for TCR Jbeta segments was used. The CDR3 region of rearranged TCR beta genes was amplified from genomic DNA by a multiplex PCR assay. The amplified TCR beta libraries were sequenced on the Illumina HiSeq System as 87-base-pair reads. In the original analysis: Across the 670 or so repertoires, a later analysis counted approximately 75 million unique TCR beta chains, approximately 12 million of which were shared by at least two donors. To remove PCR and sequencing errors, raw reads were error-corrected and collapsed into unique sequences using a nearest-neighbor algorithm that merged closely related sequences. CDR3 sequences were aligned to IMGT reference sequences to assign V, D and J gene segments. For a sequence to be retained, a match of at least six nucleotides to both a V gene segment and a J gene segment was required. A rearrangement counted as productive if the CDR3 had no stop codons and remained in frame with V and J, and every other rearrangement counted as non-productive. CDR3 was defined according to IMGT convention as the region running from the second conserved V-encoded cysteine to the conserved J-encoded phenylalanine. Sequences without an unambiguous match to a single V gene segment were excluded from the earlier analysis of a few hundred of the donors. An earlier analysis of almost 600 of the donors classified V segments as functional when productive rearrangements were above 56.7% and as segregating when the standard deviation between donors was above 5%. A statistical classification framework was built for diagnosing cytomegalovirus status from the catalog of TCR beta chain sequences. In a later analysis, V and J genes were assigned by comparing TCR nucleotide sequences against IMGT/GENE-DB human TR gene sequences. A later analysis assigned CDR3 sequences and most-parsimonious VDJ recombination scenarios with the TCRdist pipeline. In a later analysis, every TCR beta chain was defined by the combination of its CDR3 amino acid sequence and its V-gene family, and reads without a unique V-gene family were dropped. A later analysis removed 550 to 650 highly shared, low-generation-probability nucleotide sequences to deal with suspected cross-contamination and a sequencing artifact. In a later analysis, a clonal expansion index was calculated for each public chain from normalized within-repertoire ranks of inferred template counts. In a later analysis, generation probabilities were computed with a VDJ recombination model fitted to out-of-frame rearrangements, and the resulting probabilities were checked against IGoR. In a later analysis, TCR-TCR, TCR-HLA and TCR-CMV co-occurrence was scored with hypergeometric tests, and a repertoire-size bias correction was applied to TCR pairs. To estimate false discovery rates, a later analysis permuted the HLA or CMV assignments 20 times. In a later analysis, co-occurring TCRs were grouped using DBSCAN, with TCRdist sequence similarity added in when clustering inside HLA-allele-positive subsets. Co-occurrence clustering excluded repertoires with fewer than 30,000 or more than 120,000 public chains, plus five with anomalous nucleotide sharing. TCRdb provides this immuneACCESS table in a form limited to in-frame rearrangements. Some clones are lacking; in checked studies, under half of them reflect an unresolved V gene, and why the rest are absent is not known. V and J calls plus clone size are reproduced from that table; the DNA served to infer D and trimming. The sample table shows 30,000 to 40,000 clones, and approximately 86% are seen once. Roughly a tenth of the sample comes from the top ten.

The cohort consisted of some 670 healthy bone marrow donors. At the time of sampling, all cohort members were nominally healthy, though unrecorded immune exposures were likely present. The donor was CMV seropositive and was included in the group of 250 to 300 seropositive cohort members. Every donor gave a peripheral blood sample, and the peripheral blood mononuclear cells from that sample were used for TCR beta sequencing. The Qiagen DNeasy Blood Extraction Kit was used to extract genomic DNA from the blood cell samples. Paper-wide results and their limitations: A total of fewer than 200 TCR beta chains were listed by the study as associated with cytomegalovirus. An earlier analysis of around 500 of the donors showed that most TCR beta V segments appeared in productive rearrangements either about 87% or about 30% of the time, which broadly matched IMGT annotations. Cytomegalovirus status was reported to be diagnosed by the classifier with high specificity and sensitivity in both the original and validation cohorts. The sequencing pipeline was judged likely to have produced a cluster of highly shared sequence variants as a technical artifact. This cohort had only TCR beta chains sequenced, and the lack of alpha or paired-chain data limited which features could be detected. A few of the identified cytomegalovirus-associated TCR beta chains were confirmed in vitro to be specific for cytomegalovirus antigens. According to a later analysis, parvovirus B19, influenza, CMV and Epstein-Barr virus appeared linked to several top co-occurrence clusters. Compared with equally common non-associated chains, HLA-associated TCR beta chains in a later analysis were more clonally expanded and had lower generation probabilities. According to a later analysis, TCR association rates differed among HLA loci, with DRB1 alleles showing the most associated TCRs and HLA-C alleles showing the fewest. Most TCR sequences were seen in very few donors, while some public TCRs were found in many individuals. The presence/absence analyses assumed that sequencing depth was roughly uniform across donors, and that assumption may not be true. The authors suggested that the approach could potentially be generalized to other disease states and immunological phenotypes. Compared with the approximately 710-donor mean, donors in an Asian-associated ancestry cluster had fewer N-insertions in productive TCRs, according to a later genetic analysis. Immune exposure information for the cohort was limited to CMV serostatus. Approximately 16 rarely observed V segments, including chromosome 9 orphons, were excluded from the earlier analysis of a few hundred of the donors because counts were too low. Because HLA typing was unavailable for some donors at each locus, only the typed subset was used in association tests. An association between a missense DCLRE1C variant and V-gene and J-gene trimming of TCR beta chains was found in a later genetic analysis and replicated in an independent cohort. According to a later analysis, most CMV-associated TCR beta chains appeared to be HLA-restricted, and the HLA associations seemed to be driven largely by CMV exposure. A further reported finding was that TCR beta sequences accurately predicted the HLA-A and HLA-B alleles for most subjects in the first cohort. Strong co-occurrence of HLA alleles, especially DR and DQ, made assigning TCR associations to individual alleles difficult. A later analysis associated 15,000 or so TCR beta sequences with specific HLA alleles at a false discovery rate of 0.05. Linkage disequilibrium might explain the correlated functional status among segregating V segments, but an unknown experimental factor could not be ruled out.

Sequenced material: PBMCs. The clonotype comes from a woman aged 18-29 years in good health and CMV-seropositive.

In nucleotides, the sequence is TGCGCCAGCAGCTTGGCCGTAACAGATACGCAGTATTTT. This is translated as CASSLAVTDTQYF. The chain uses TRBV5-1 and TRBJ2-3, with an unclear D gene assignment. V is reduced by 0 bases and J by 3 bases, leaving a spacing of 5 bases between them. CDR3 length: 13 amino acids, cysteine to phenylalanine. The CDR3 DNA has 39 bases and is translated from base 1. CDR1 is given as SGHRS and CDR2 as YFSETQ, both from the germline V gene.